This T cell receptor beta chain comes out of a study of OX40 agonist ivuxolimab in advanced cancers. Turning to the study itself: Three patients, one with hepatocellular carcinoma and two with cutaneous melanoma, responded partially.

General observations from the study: At 0.1 to 3.0 mg/kg and by week 6, CD4+ and CD8+ T cells in the blood had expanded clonally. Partly responding patients at 0.1-3.0 mg/kg showed some of the smallest clonal expansion.

The CDR3 consists of 15 residues. J gave up 3 bases and V 4 bases, and 8 bases lay outside the gene matches. CDR1 and CDR2 (germline): MNHEY, SMNVEV (reference sequence). Autoimmune disease history or systemic immunosuppression meant exclusion. This clone appeared once. Antigen: not known. Sequenced by immunoSEQ multiplex PCR; TCRdb stores in-frame clones only, minus some. The sample holds tens of thousands of clones, roughly 86% seen once. This TCR was sampled from an adult with an advanced solid tumor such as melanoma, head and neck, liver or kidney cancer. Specimen: CD4+ or CD8+ T cells sorted from blood, collected in a trial of the OX40 agonist ivuxolimab. J is TRBJ2-7 and V is TRBV27, with 8 bases identical to TRBD1. The CDR3 DNA is TGTGCCAGCAGTTCCATGACAGGGGCCATCTACGAGCAGTACTTC. Protein product: CASSSMTGAIYEQYF.